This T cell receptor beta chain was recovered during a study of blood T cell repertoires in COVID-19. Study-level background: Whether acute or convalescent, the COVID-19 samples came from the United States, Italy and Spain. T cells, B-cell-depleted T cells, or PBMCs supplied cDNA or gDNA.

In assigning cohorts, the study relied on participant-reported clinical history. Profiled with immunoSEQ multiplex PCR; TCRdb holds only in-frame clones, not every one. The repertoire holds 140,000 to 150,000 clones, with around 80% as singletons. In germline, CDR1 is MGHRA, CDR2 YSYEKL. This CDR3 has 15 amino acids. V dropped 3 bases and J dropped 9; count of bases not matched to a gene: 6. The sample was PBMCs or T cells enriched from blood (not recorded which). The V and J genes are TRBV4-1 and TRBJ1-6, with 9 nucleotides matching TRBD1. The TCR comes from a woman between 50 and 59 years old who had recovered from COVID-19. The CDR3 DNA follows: TGCGCCAGCAGCCACTCCGGGACAGGGCCTTCACCCCTCCACTTT. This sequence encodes CASSHSGTGPSPLHF.